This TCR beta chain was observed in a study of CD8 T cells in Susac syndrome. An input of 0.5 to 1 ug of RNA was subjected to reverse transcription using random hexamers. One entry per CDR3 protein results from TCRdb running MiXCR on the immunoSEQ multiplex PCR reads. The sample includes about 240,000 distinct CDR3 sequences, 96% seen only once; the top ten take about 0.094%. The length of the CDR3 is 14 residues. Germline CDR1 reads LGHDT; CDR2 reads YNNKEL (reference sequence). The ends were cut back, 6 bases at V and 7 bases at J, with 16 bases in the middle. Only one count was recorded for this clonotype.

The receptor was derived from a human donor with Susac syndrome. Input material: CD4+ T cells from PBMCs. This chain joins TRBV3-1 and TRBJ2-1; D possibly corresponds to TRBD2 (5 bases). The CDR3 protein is CASRTTRTGNEQFF. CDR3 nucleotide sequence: TGTGCCAGCAGAACCACACGCACGGGGAATGAGCAGTTCTTC.